This T cell receptor (beta chain) was observed in a study of cytomegalovirus exposure and HLA in healthy donors. The donors were healthy bone marrow donors. As concerns this clone: Its antigen is unknown.

CDR3 length: 14 amino acids. Germline lookup yields CDR1 SGHAT and CDR2 FQDESV (reference sequence). V was trimmed by 1 base and J by 6 bases, leaving 9 bases between them. Study observations and caveats: In a later analysis, V- and J-gene trimming of beta chains associated with a DCLRE1C missense variant, replicated independently.

This PCR relied on a set of 60 Vbeta primers and 13 Jbeta primers. The data were produced by immunoSEQ multiplex PCR, yet TCRdb's version contains in-frame clones alone and is incomplete. The data contain some 110,000 clones, 70% of them singletons. J is TRBJ2-2 and V is TRBV11-1, with D possibly TRBD1 on 6 matching bases. The clonotype was recovered from a man in his thirties or forties in good health and CMV-seropositive. The sample taken for sequencing was PBMCs. The CDR3, as DNA: TGTGCCAGCAGCTTAGAGGGGGATTCCGGGGAGCTGTTTTTT. Protein sequence: CASSLEGDSGELFF.